This entry lists 30 T cell receptor beta chains sequenced from one sample in a study of T cell responses to AZD1222 COVID-19 vaccine. The assay was immunoSEQ multiplex PCR, and TCRdb's table has in-frame clones only and misses some. The sample includes about 42,000 clones, approximately 89% of them seen just once. The material sequenced was peripheral blood, taken 28 days after the second AZD1222 dose. These receptors all come from an adult who received the AZD1222 COVID-19 vaccine.

V and J are TRBV5-5 and TRBJ2-5; no clear D. Trimming took off 4 bases at V and 5 bases at J, with 12 bases between the two ends. This CDR3 is built from 13 residues. CDR1 SGHKS and CDR2 YYEKEE come from the germline V gene (reference sequence). CDR3 in DNA: TGTGCCAGCAGCCGCCCGACGTTGGAGACCCAGTACTTC. The encoded protein is CASSRPTLETQYF. Combining the CDR3 with reference TRBV5-5 and TRBJ2-5 gives the whole variable domain DAGVTQSPTHLIKTRGQQVTLRCSPISGHKSVSWYQQVLGQGPQFIFQYYEKEERGRGNFPDRFSARQFPNYSSELNVNALLLGDSALYLCASSRPTLETQYFGPGTRLLVL.

This clone was observed once. The rearrangement links TRBV6-2 or TRBV6-3 to TRBJ2-7; D is uncertain. Germline V gene lookup returns CDR1 MNHEY and CDR2 SVGEGT. CDR3 size: 14 residues. The V end lost 5 bases, the J end lost 7 bases, and 18 bases lay between the germline ends. The CDR3 loop reads CASSDEKGFREQYF. CDR3 nucleotide sequence: TGTGCCAGCAGTGACGAAAAGGGTTTCCGGGAGCAGTACTTC.

This clone was seen just once. V and J are TRBV9 and TRBJ2-2, with 7 bases matching TRBD1. Germline lookup yields CDR1 SGDLS and CDR2 YYNGEE. The V and J ends lost 3 bases and 0 bases, in that order; junction bases with no gene match: 2. This CDR3 region has 15 residues. CDR3 nucleotide sequence: TGTGCCAGCAGCGCCGGGACAGCGAACACCGGGGAGCTGTTTTTT. Its protein is CASSAGTANTGELFF. Full variable domain (outside the CDR3, taken from reference TRBV9 and TRBJ2-2): DSGVTQTPKHLITATGQRVTLRCSPRSGDLSVYWYQQSLDQGLQFLIQYYNGEERAKGNILERFSAQQFPDLHSELNLSSLELGDSALYFCASSAGTANTGELFFGEGSRLTVL.

This clone was observed once. The rearrangement links TRBV7-2 to TRBJ2-1; 9 nucleotides agree with TRBD2. This CDR3 comprises 19 residues. After removal of 5 bases from V and 5 bases from J, the junction contained 19 bases not matched to a gene. Looked up from germline, CDR1 is SGHTA and CDR2 is FQGNSA. This CDR3 is CASSPPPSRGRARNNEQFF. The CDR3 DNA is TGTGCCAGCAGCCCACCACCCTCCCGCGGGAGGGCCCGAAACAATGAGCAGTTCTTC.

The chain has TRBV21-1 and TRBJ2-2; the D call TRBD1 from the table was never checked on the DNA. TRBV21-1 is a recognized pseudogene. The CDR3 runs to 15 residues. CDR3 nucleotide sequence: TGTGCCAGCAGCATTCGGGACAGGGGAGCCGGGGAGCTGTTTTTT. Its protein is CASSIRDRGAGELFF.

The genes are TRBV27 and TRBJ2-3; tentative D call: TRBD2 (6 bases). CDR3 length equals 16 residues. Trimming pared 2 bases from V and 7 bases from J, leaving 19 bases between. CDR1 and CDR2 from the germline V gene are MNHEY and SMNVEV (reference sequence). CDR3 coding DNA: TGTGCCAGCAGTTTAGCTATAGCGGACCCCGGGAATACGCAGTATTTT. Its protein is CASSLAIADPGNTQYF.

This sequence joins TRBV30 and TRBJ2-7; D tentatively reads TRBD1 or TRBD2 (5 bases each). V was shortened by 2 bases and J by 3 bases, with 8 bases between the two germline ends. The CDR3 sequence is 12 residues long. Germline CDR1 and CDR2: GTSNPN and SVGIG (reference sequence). The CDR3 is CAWSRDHYEQYF. As DNA, the CDR3 is TGTGCCTGGAGTCGGGACCACTACGAGCAGTACTTC.

V and J are TRBV5-1 and TRBJ2-5; 8 bases fit TRBD1. The CDR3 runs to 14 residues. With 6 bases clipped from V and 4 bases from J, the junction kept 8 bases outside the gene matches. CDR1 and CDR2 from the germline V gene are SGHRS and YFSETQ. CDR3 nucleotide sequence: TGCGCCAGCACCCTACAGGGGGTGGCAGAGACCCAGTACTTC. Its protein is CASTLQGVAETQYF.

The chain links TRBV9 to TRBJ1-2, with D perhaps TRBD1 (6 bases). The CDR3 contains 16 residues. Deletions cut 3 bases from V and 4 bases from J, with 19 bases between. In germline, CDR1 is SGDLS, CDR2 YYNGEE. CDR3 sequence (DNA): TGTGCCAGCAGCGCCAGTAGGTCCGGGGGCGTCTATGGCTACACCTTC. The encoded protein is CASSASRSGGVYGYTF.

The chain combines TRBV27 with TRBJ2-2; perhaps TRBD2 as D (6 bases). This CDR3 spans 17 amino acids. Germline assignment: CDR1 MNHEY and CDR2 SMNVEV (reference sequence). Trimming took off 2 bases at V and 1 base at J, with 14 bases between the two ends. CDR3 in amino acids: CASSLRGVRRNTGELFF. The CDR3 region has the DNA TGTGCCAGCAGTTTACGCGGGGTACGCCGGAACACCGGGGAGCTGTTTTTT.

The V and J genes are TRBV6-4 and TRBJ2-3; 7 bases are shared with TRBD2. The V gene's germline CDR1 is MRHNA and CDR2 SNTAGT. The CDR3 is 13 amino acids. J was trimmed by 6 bases and V by 5 bases; bases with no gene match: 5. This CDR3 is CASSSSGVDTQYF. The CDR3 DNA reads as TGTGCCAGCAGTTCCAGCGGGGTTGATACGCAGTATTTT.

This chain links TRBV5-1 with TRBJ1-6; D is perhaps TRBD1 (6 bases). Germline CDR1 reads SGHRS; CDR2 reads YFSETQ. Trimming shortened V by 4 bases and J by 2 bases, and 13 bases separated the two germline ends. The CDR3 covers 16 residues. CDR3 region: CASSLTGSTYNSPLHF. The CDR3 bases are TGCGCCAGCAGCCTGACAGGTTCTACCTATAATTCACCCCTCCACTTT. Based on the CDR3 plus reference TRBV5-1 and TRBJ1-6, the full variable domain is KAGVTQTPRYLIKTRGQQVTLSCSPISGHRSVSWYQQTPGQGLQFLFEYFSETQRNKGNFPGRFSGRQFSNSRSEMNVSTLELGDSALYLCASSLTGSTYNSPLHFGNGTRLTVT.

The CDR3 here is CASSIMSGNLNEQFF. The CDR3 DNA reads as TGTGCCAGTAGTATAATGAGCGGGAATCTCAATGAGCAGTTCTTC. This chain links TRBV19 with TRBJ2-1, with 7 bases identical to TRBD2. This CDR3 has 15 amino acids. With V trimmed by 2 bases and J by 6 bases, 7 bases remained unmatched. In germline, CDR1 is LNHDA, CDR2 SQIVND (reference sequence). Variable domain in full (rest from reference TRBV19 and TRBJ2-1): DGGITQSPKYLFRKEGQNVTLSCEQNLNHDAMYWYRQDPGQGLRLIYYSQIVNDFQKGDIAEGYSVSREKKESFPLTVTSAQKNPTAFYLCASSIMSGNLNEQFFGPGTRLTVL.

V gene TRBV5-1 combines with J gene TRBJ2-2, with a tentative D call TRBD2 (6 bases). The CDR3 length is 15 residues. Trimming pared 0 bases from V and 4 bases from J, leaving 10 bases between. Germline-derived CDR1 and CDR2 are SGHRS and YFSETQ. CDR3 sequence (DNA): TGCGCCAGCAGCTTGGTTGCGGGGACCACCGGGGAGCTGTTTTTT. It yields the protein CASSLVAGTTGELFF.

The count of this clone is one. This chain uses TRBV12-2 with TRBJ1-1; no check of the table's D call, TRBD1, against the DNA was made. TRBV12-2 is a documented pseudogene. The CDR3 spans 15 residues. Here the CDR3 DNA reads TGTGCAAGTCGCCCAAGACAGTCCAGGGGCACTGAAGCTTTCTTT. Translating gives CASRPRQSRGTEAFF.

V usage is TRBV30 and J usage is TRBJ2-1, with TRBD2 as a possible D gene (6 bases). The CDR3 spans 11 residues. Germline V gene lookup returns CDR1 GTSNPN and CDR2 SVGIG (reference sequence). The V end was cut by 4 bases, the J end by 6 bases, with 7 bases between. CDR3 coding DNA: TGTGCCTGGACGCGGGGCAATGAGCAGTTCTTC. Encoded protein: CAWTRGNEQFF.

The chain recombines TRBV10-3 with TRBJ2-2; TRBD2 is a possible D gene (6 bases). Germline V CDR1 and CDR2: ENHRY, SYGVKD. The V and J ends lost 7 bases and 6 bases respectively, with 12 bases between them. This CDR3 is 13 amino acids long. The CDR3 sequence is CAINPGTAGELFF. CDR3 nucleotide sequence: TGTGCCATCAACCCCGGGACTGCCGGGGAGCTGTTTTTT.

V gene TRBV19 combines with J gene TRBJ2-7, with 7 bases aligning to TRBD2. The V gene's germline CDR1 is LNHDA and CDR2 SQIVND (reference sequence). V dropped 10 bases and J dropped 9; count of bases not matched to a gene: 12. The CDR3 runs to 12 residues. The CDR3 loop reads CATGLDGLGQYF. The CDR3 nucleotides read TGTGCCACCGGACTAGACGGGCTAGGGCAGTACTTC.

Concerning this clone: The identical CDR3 is also encoded by other nucleotide sequences in the sample. The V call is TRBV2, the J call TRBJ2-1; TRBD2 aligns across 14 bases. Germline-derived CDR1 and CDR2 are SNHLY and FYNNEI. With 6 bases clipped from V and 9 bases from J, the junction kept 7 bases outside the gene matches. CDR3 size: 15 residues. CDR3 bases: TGTGCCAGCAGCCCGGGACTAGCGGGAGTTGTTGAGCAGTTCTTC. Protein: CASSPGLAGVVEQFF.

This chain uses TRBV19 with TRBJ1-1; possible D gene TRBD1, 6 bases. Trimming stripped 3 bases from V and 1 base from J, with 9 bases between. The CDR3 length is 14 residues. Germline CDR1 LNHDA, CDR2 SQIVND (reference sequence). CDR3 in amino acids: CASSISGQNTEAFF. The CDR3 coding sequence is TGTGCCAGTAGTATTTCGGGACAGAACACTGAAGCTTTCTTT.

Points on this clone: Other DNA sequences of this sample code for an identical CDR3. The chain recombines TRBV9 with TRBJ2-2; no clear D gene. The CDR3 has 13 residues. Germline CDR1 is SGDLS and CDR2 is YYNGEE. The V and J ends lost 3 bases and 4 bases respectively, with 7 bases between them. CDR3 residues: CASSALATGELFF. Written as DNA, the CDR3 is TGTGCCAGCAGCGCATTAGCCACCGGGGAGCTGTTTTTT.

The chain has TRBV15 and TRBJ2-7; D not certain. V gave up 0 bases and J gave up 1 base, with 4 bases separating them. Germline V gene sequence: CDR1 LNHNV, CDR2 YYDKDF (reference sequence). CDR3 length: 13 amino acids. Written as DNA, the CDR3 is TGTGCCACCAGCAGAGATCGGTCCTACGAGCAGTACTTC. Encoded protein: CATSRDRSYEQYF.

This clone appeared a single time. The gene calls are TRBV7-2 and TRBJ2-5, with no clear D. This CDR3 contains 13 residues. The germline V and J ends were trimmed by 4 bases and 1 base, with 7 bases remaining between them. The V gene's germline CDR1 is SGHTA and CDR2 FQGNSA. The chain's CDR3 is CASSWRLQETQYF. CDR3 DNA sequence: TGTGCCAGCAGCTGGCGGCTCCAAGAGACCCAGTACTTC.

Concerning this clone itself: Other nucleotide sequences in the sample specify the same CDR3. J is TRBJ1-3 and V is TRBV5-1; no firm D call. Trimming cost V 0 bases and J 3 bases, with 4 bases left between them. From germline, CDR1 is SGHRS and CDR2 YFSETQ. This CDR3 has 13 residues. The CDR3 bases are TGCGCCAGCAGCTTGGCCGGTGGAAACACCATATATTTT. It translates to CASSLAGGNTIYF. Full variable domain (rest looked up from reference TRBV5-1 and TRBJ1-3): KAGVTQTPRYLIKTRGQQVTLSCSPISGHRSVSWYQQTPGQGLQFLFEYFSETQRNKGNFPGRFSGRQFSNSRSEMNVSTLELGDSALYLCASSLAGGNTIYFGEGSWLTVV.

This sequence joins TRBV14 and TRBJ1-2; D uncertain. Germline CDR1 and CDR2: SGHDN and FVKESK. Trimming took off 0 bases at V and 2 bases at J, with 4 bases between the two ends. This CDR3 contains 13 residues. This CDR3 reads CASSQEVNYGYTF. The CDR3, as DNA: TGTGCCAGCAGCCAAGAGGTGAACTATGGCTACACCTTC. Supplemented by reference TRBV14 and TRBJ1-2, the full variable domain reads EAGVTQFPSHSVIEKGQTVTLRCDPISGHDNLYWYRRVMGKEIKFLLHFVKESKQDESGMPNNRFLAERTGGTYSTLKVQPAELEDSGVYFCASSQEVNYGYTFGSGTRLTVV.

This clone has a handful of counts. The CDR3 region has the DNA TGTGCCAGCAGTTCACAGGAGTCAAATGGCTACACCTTC. Its protein is CASSSQESNGYTF. The chain is built from TRBV11-2 and TRBJ1-2; possible D gene TRBD1, 5 bases. Germline-derived CDR1 and CDR2 are SGHAT and FQNNGV. The length of the CDR3 is 13 residues. The V and J ends lost 6 bases and 6 bases respectively, with 14 bases between them.

The J gene is TRBJ2-5, the V gene TRBV27, with 9 bases matching TRBD2. Germline CDR1 is MNHEY and CDR2 is SMNVEV (reference sequence). The CDR3 runs 14 residues. Trimming at V came to 9 bases and at J to 5 bases, leaving 10 bases not matched to a gene. The CDR3 sequence: CASKIAGVSETQYF. CDR3 in DNA: TGTGCCAGTAAGATAGCGGGAGTGAGTGAGACCCAGTACTTC.

The rearrangement uses TRBV10-3 and TRBJ2-1; perhaps TRBD2 as D (6 bases). Germline CDR1 reads ENHRY; CDR2 reads SYGVKD. V was shortened by 0 bases and J by 15 bases, with 12 bases between the two germline ends. The CDR3 has 12 residues. The CDR3 DNA sequence: TGTGCCATCAGTGAGTCCTCGGGGGAATGGTTCTTC. Amino acid sequence: CAISESSGEWFF.

This clone turned up a few times. The chain joins TRBV10-3 to TRBJ1-1, with D perhaps TRBD1 (6 bases). Trimming shortened V by 0 bases and J by 4 bases, and 15 bases separated the two germline ends. The CDR3 is made up of 16 amino acids. Germline assignment: CDR1 ENHRY and CDR2 SYGVKD. CDR3: CAISESKTGASTEAFF. DNA of the CDR3: TGTGCCATCAGTGAGTCAAAGACAGGAGCCTCCACTGAAGCTTTCTTT.

The chain couples TRBV18 to TRBJ1-1; 9 bases are a match to TRBD1. Germline CDR1 reads KGHSH; CDR2 reads LQKENI. V lost 6 bases to trimming and J lost 3 bases; unmatched junction nucleotides: 5. There are 14 residues in the CDR3. CDR3 protein: CASSVTGGDTEAFF. The CDR3 nucleotides read TGTGCCAGCTCCGTGACAGGGGGGGACACTGAAGCTTTCTTT. The full variable domain, with the rest looked up from reference TRBV18 and TRBJ1-1, is NAGVMQNPRHLVRRRGQEARLRCSPMKGHSHVYWYRQLPEEGLKFMVYLQKENIIDESGMPKERFSAEFPKEGPSILRIQQVVRGDSAAYFCASSVTGGDTEAFFGQGTRLTVV.